This T cell receptor (beta chain) originates from a study of T cell changes during pregnancy in multiple sclerosis. Generated by immunoSEQ multiplex PCR, the TCRdb table keeps only in-frame clones and is missing some. The table records about 110,000 clones, around 90% of them present only once. The length of the CDR3 is 12 residues. The germline gives CDR1 MNHNS, CDR2 SASEGT. Trimming shortened V by 6 bases and J by 3 bases, and 6 bases separated the two germline ends. In its sample, this clone was seen a few times. The TCR originated in a female donor with multiple sclerosis, enrolled in a pregnancy study. This sequence joins TRBV6-1 and TRBJ1-5, with TRBD1 as a possible D gene (5 bases). This specimen consisted of peripheral blood, obtained in the third trimester of pregnancy. The CDR3 spells CASRGPNQPQHF. CDR3 DNA: TGTGCCAGCAGGGGGCCCAATCAGCCCCAGCATTTT.